A selection of T cell receptor beta chains follows, all from one sample in a study of T-cell memory formation after mild COVID-19. MiXCR, run by TCRdb on the 5' RACE reads, gives a single entry per CDR3 protein. The sample gives fewer than 250,000 distinct CDR3 sequences, roughly 27% of which show up once; roughly 11% is in the top ten. Sequencing was performed on PBMCs or a T cell subset sorted from them (not recorded which). The receptors originated from an adult woman who had mild COVID-19 (a few samples of this study predate the infection). Cell type and time point are not known. Both conserved end residues are part of each CDR3. Not all rows give a size; the values are once, few, many and, for expanded clones, a class.

j_gene | abundance | v_gene | CDR3aa
TRBJ1-3 | - | TRBV5-6 | CASTTLGAGQPEYF
TRBJ2-3 | - | TRBV7-2 | CASRRNSGGGTDTQYF
TRBJ2-7 | once | TRBV4-3 | CASSQDTTALDEQYF
TRBJ2-3 | few | TRBV9 | CASSVVPSLSTDTQYF
TRBJ1-3 | - | TRBV29-1 | CSAGTGSGNTIYF
TRBJ1-2 | - | TRBV7-2 | CASSLGLRGQGTYNYGYTF
TRBJ1-4 | - | TRBV4-1 | CASSQSVTDLGEKLFF
TRBJ2-3 | few | TRBV4-2 | CASSQESRTGGTTDTQYF
TRBJ2-1 | once | TRBV29-1 | CSVEAGGSYNEQFF
TRBJ2-7 | few | TRBV14 | CASSSLSSYEQYF
TRBJ2-7 | few | TRBV5-1 | CASSSGLAKPYEQYF
TRBJ2-1 | few | TRBV12-3/TRBV12-4 | CASSLSSDNEQFF
TRBJ2-1 | few | TRBV4-2 | CASSRFVAGGGSSYNEQFF
TRBJ2-3 | - | TRBV3-1 | CASQAASDTQYF
TRBJ2-1 | few | TRBV20-1 | CSMGTSGGAIYNEQFF
TRBJ1-5 | - | TRBV29-1 | CSVWTGGNQPQHF
TRBJ2-3 | - | TRBV21-1 | CASSNPSLAGGRGDTQYF
TRBJ2-5 | - | TRBV5-5 | CASSLGGRSTQYF
TRBJ2-2 | few | TRBV29-1 | CSVAGAVLNTGELFF
TRBJ2-3 | few | TRBV20-1 | CSASPPGRLSDTQYF
TRBJ1-2 | few | TRBV20-1 | CSARDGTANYGYTF
TRBJ2-6 | - | TRBV25-1 | CATQGSGANVLTF
TRBJ1-6 | - | TRBV12-3/TRBV12-4 | CASRRQGWNSPLHF
TRBJ2-3 | - | TRBV28 | CASSRHYTQYF
TRBJ2-2 | - | TRBV3-1 | CASSFRDQNTGELFF
TRBJ2-5 | - | TRBV30 | CAWRKNQETQYF
TRBJ1-6 | - | TRBV12-3/TRBV12-4 | CASSLGGADSPLHF
TRBJ1-1 | few | TRBV7-9 | CASRGGAAEAFF
TRBJ1-1 | few | TRBV5-1 | CASSRLQQGGTEAFF
TRBJ2-5 | few | TRBV7-8 | CASSFHRVLVFETQYF